This T cell receptor (beta chain) was identified during a study of cytotoxic CD8 clonotypes in ibrutinib-treated CLL. Background on the study: Responses: roughly 25 partial, 2 complete; after median approximately 70 months, approximately 15 stayed remitted, some twelve progressed. Study-wide findings and caveats: Clonality grew at ibrutinib response; at progression, it decreased back toward baseline.

With respect to this clone: Its cognate antigen is unknown.

Libraries were prepared by immunoSEQ multiplex PCR; TCRdb keeps only in-frame clonotypes and omits some of them. The profile shows 270,000 or so clones, 76% of them singletons. The sequence derives from a human donor with chronic lymphocytic leukemia. Specimen: PBMCs, collected at disease progression, from a patient treated with ibrutinib.

CDR3 loop: CASSVALSEQFF. The CDR3 bases are TGTGCCAGCAGCGTAGCTCTAAGTGAGCAGTTCTTC. V is TRBV9 and J is TRBJ2-1; no clear D. Germline V gene lookup returns CDR1 SGDLS and CDR2 YYNGEE. Trimming shortened V by 0 bases and J by 9 bases, and 7 bases separated the two germline ends. The length of the CDR3 is 12 residues.